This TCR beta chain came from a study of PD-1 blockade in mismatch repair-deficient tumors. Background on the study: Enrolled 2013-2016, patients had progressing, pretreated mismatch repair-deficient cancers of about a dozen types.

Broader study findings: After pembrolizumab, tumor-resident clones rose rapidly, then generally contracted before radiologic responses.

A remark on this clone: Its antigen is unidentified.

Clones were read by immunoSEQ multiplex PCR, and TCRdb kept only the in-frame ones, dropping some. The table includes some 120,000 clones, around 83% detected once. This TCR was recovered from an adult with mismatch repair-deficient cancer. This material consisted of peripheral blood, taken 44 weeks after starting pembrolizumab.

In DNA form, the CDR3 reads TGTGCCATCAGAACTCGGACTGCTCAAGGGTTCGAGCAGTACTTC. Encoded protein: CAIRTRTAQGFEQYF. The V and J genes are TRBV10-3 and TRBJ2-7; maybe TRBD2 (5 bases). The germline gives CDR1 ENHRY, CDR2 SYGVKD. The V gene lost 6 bases and the J gene lost 6 bases, with 21 bases spanning the gap. The CDR3 contains 15 residues.